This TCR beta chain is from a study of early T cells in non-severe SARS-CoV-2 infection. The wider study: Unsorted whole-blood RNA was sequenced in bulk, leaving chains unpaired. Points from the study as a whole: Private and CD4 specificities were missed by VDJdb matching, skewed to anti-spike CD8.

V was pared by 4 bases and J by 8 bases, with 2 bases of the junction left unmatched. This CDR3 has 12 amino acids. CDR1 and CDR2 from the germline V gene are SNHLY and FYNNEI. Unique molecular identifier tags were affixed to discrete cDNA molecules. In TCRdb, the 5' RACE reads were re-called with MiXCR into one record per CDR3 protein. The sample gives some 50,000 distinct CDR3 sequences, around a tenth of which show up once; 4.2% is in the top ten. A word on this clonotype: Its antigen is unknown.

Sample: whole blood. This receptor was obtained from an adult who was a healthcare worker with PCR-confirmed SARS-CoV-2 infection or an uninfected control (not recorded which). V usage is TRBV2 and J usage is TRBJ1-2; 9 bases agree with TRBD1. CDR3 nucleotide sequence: TGTGCCAGCAGTGGACAGGGGGACGGCTACACCTTC. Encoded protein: CASSGQGDGYTF.